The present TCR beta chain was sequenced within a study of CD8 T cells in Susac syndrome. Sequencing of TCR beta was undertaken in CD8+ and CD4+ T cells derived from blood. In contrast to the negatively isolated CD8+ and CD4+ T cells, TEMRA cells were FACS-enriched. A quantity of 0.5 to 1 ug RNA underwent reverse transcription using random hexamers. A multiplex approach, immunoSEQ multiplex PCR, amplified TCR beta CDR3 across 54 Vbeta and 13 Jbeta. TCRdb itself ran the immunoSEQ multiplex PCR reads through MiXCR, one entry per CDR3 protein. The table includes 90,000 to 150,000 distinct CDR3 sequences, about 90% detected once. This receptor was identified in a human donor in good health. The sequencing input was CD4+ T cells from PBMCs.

CDR3 sequence: CSVPRGTGGETQYF. For the CDR3, the DNA is TGCAGCGTTCCCAGGGGGACAGGGGGAGAGACCCAGTACTTC. The chain recombines TRBV29-1 with TRBJ2-5, with 11 bases aligning to TRBD1. Unmatched junction bases numbered 6, after V lost 5 bases and J lost 4 bases. Germline values: CDR1 SQVTM, CDR2 ANQGSEA. The CDR3 length is 14 residues.